The T cell receptor beta chain described here comes from a study of graft-versus-host responses after intestinal transplantation. Study at large: Following induction with anti-thymocyte globulin, all recipients were given tacrolimus and steroids for about 3 years.

Here immunoSEQ multiplex PCR was the method, and the copy in TCRdb shows in-frame clones only, minus some. The profile covers 77,000 or so clones, with around 92% appearing a single time and roughly 0.72% taken by the ten largest. This specimen consisted of PBMCs, obtained 98 days after intestinal transplantation. The clonotype originates from a human patient who received an intestinal transplant, so some T cells may come from the graft donor.

This chain's CDR3 is CASSQERAGTSRSQYF. The CDR3 bases are TGTGCCAGCAGCCAAGAGCGGGCGGGGACTAGTCGATCGCAGTATTTT. This chain connects TRBV4-2 to TRBJ2-3, with TRBD2 matching 8 bases. Trimming at V came to 0 bases and at J to 10 bases, leaving 12 bases not matched to a gene. The CDR3 totals 16 residues. Germline V gene sequence: CDR1 LGHNA, CDR2 YNFKEQ.